This is a list of T cell receptor beta chains from one sample in a study of blood T cell repertoires in COVID-19. Clones were sequenced by immunoSEQ multiplex PCR, and TCRdb holds only the in-frame ones, with some missing. The sample lists around 200,000 clones, approximately 83% seen once, with roughly 11% in the top ten. Sequenced material: peripheral blood. The receptor set was obtained from a human donor with active or convalescent COVID-19. The donor label of this sample is uncertain. CDR3s include the opening cysteine and the closing phenylalanine or tryptophan. Fields, in order: J gene, V gene, clone size, D gene, CDR3 DNA, CDR3 protein. A D gene is named only where the DNA matches it firmly. Not every row has a clone size; where given, it reads once, few, many or a size class.

J: TRBJ2-5
V: TRBV7-9
size: -
D: TRBD2
DNA: TGTGCCAGCAGCTTAGCAGAAGGGCGGGAGCAAGAGACCCAGTACTTC
CDR3: CASSLAEGREQETQYF

J: TRBJ2-1
V: TRBV5-5
size: -
D: TRBD2
DNA: TGTGCCAGCAGCTTAACGGGAGGTGGGCTAGCGGGCTACTACAATGAGCAGTTCTTC
CDR3: CASSLTGGGLAGYYNEQFF

J: TRBJ1-1
V: TRBV30
size: many
D: -
DNA: TGTGCCTGGATGAGGGAGGGGACTGAAGCTTTCTTT
CDR3: CAWMREGTEAFF

J: TRBJ1-5
V: TRBV6-2/TRBV6-3
size: -
D: -
DNA: TGTGCCAGCAGTTACCCCGGGGTCGGCAATCAGCCCCAGCATTTT
CDR3: CASSYPGVGNQPQHF

J: TRBJ2-2
V: TRBV7-8
size: -
D: -
DNA: TGTGCCAGCAGCCGAGACGCTACAACGGGAAGGGAGCTGTTTTTT
CDR3: CASSRDATTGRELFF

J: TRBJ1-1
V: TRBV20-1
size: -
D: TRBD1
DNA: TGCAGTGCTAGTGGGGGACAGGAGAGCACTGAAGCTTTCTTT
CDR3: CSASGGQESTEAFF

J: TRBJ2-3
V: TRBV11-3
size: -
D: TRBD1
DNA: TGTGCCAGCAGCCCTTGGACAGGCGGCGCAGATACGCAGTATTTT
CDR3: CASSPWTGGADTQYF

J: TRBJ2-1
V: TRBV27
size: -
D: TRBD2
DNA: TGTGCCAGCAGTTTAAGGCAGCCTTATGGCGGGAGGACATACAATGAGCAGTTCTTC
CDR3: CASSLRQPYGGRTYNEQFF

J: TRBJ2-1
V: TRBV19
size: once
D: -
DNA: TGTGCCAGTACCCGCGCAGGGAACAATGAGCAGTTCTTC
CDR3: CASTRAGNNEQFF

J: TRBJ2-7
V: TRBV7-9
size: -
D: TRBD1
DNA: TGTGCCAGCAGCTTAGGGACAGGGCTTGGTCGCGGTTCCTACGAGCAGTACTTC
CDR3: CASSLGTGLGRGSYEQYF

J: TRBJ2-3
V: TRBV7-3
size: -
D: -
DNA: TGTGCCAGCAGTCCAGGCGGGACCCGCACAGATACGCAGTATTTT
CDR3: CASSPGGTRTDTQYF

J: TRBJ1-2
V: TRBV14
size: -
D: -
DNA: TGTGCCAGCAGCCAAGCTAGGGGCGGCTATGGCTACACCTTC
CDR3: CASSQARGGYGYTF

J: TRBJ1-6
V: TRBV7-2
size: -
D: TRBD1
DNA: TGTGCCAGCAGCCCGGGAATGGGACAGAGGATTTCACCCCTCCACTTT
CDR3: CASSPGMGQRISPLHF

J: TRBJ1-1
V: TRBV12-5
size: -
D: -
DNA: TGTGCTAGTGCCCCCAGACAGGCGGCTTTCTTT
CDR3: CASAPRQAAFF

J: TRBJ2-4
V: TRBV28
size: few
D: -
DNA: TGTGCCAGCAGTTTCGTCGGAACAGGGTTAGCCAAAAACATTCAGTACTTC
CDR3: CASSFVGTGLAKNIQYF

J: TRBJ2-3
V: TRBV5-1
size: -
D: -
DNA: TGCGCCAGCAGGAACTTCCCGTCGTTCGGTTCTTTCACAGATACGCAGTATTTT
CDR3: CASRNFPSFGSFTDTQYF

J: TRBJ2-6
V: TRBV19
size: -
D: TRBD1
DNA: TGTGCCAGTAGTAAGGACAGGGCTGGGGCCAACGTCCTGACTTTC
CDR3: CASSKDRAGANVLTF

J: TRBJ2-7
V: TRBV6-1
size: -
D: TRBD2
DNA: TGTGCCAGCAGTGGAATGGGGGGGGTTCTCCGGGACTCAGGGCTATGGGAGCAGTACTTC
CDR3: CASSGMGGVLRDSGLWEQYF

J: TRBJ2-7
V: TRBV5-1
size: -
D: -
DNA: TGCGCCAGCAGCTTGGAGATGTCAGGGCAACTTATTGACGAGCAGTACTTC
CDR3: CASSLEMSGQLIDEQYF

J: TRBJ2-3
V: TRBV27
size: -
D: -
DNA: TGTGCCAGCAGTCGGCCACAGACCACAGATACGCAGTATTTT
CDR3: CASSRPQTTDTQYF

J: TRBJ2-1
V: TRBV5-4
size: -
D: -
DNA: TGTGCCAGCAGCTTGAGTCCAGACTACAATGAGCAGTTCTTC
CDR3: CASSLSPDYNEQFF

J: TRBJ2-1
V: TRBV24-1
size: -
D: -
DNA: TGTGCCACCAGTGACCCAGGGTCCGATGAGCAGTTCTTC
CDR3: CATSDPGSDEQFF

J: TRBJ2-7
V: TRBV12-5
size: -
D: -
DNA: TGTGCTAGTGGCCGGTCAAGCTACGAGCAGTACTTC
CDR3: CASGRSSYEQYF

J: TRBJ2-7
V: TRBV7-5
size: -
D: -
DNA: TGTGTCAGAAGCTTACCCCGATCGCACAGATCCTACGAGCAGTACTTC
CDR3: CVRSLPRSHRSYEQYF

J: TRBJ1-5
V: TRBV13
size: -
D: TRBD1
DNA: TGTGCCAGCAGCGGGGGACAGGGGATCAACCAGCCCCAGCATTTT
CDR3: CASSGGQGINQPQHF

J: TRBJ2-1
V: TRBV11-3
size: once
D: -
DNA: TGTGCCAGCAGCTTAGGAAGTCAGTCTTACAATGAGCAGTTCTTC
CDR3: CASSLGSQSYNEQFF

J: TRBJ2-7
V: TRBV19
size: -
D: -
DNA: TGTGCCAGGAATCGGGGGTCCCAAGGCGAGCAGTACTTC
CDR3: CARNRGSQGEQYF

J: TRBJ2-5
V: TRBV24-1
size: -
D: TRBD2
DNA: TGTGCCACCAGTGACTCCCTAGCGGGGGGGCTAGAGACCCAGTACTTC
CDR3: CATSDSLAGGLETQYF

J: TRBJ2-3
V: TRBV20-1
size: once
D: TRBD2
DNA: TGCAGTGCTAGTCAACCAGAGAGCGGGAGAGGTGGTACAGATACGCAGTATTTT
CDR3: CSASQPESGRGGTDTQYF

J: TRBJ2-3
V: TRBV10-2
size: -
D: -
DNA: TGCGCCAGCCTGCGAGACTACCGCACAGATACGCAGTATTTT
CDR3: CASLRDYRTDTQYF

J: TRBJ1-6
V: TRBV19
size: -
D: TRBD1
DNA: TGTGCCAGCCGAAGGGTCGCAGGGACAGGCAATTCACCCCTCCACTTT
CDR3: CASRRVAGTGNSPLHF

J: TRBJ1-4
V: TRBV6-6
size: many
D: -
DNA: TGTGCCAGCAGTAGGGGGAACGGAGAACTGTTTTTT
CDR3: CASSRGNGELFF

J: TRBJ2-5
V: TRBV3-1/TRBV3-2
size: -
D: TRBD1
DNA: TGTGCCAGCAGCCCTAGGGACAGACAAGAGACCCAGTACTTC
CDR3: CASSPRDRQETQYF

J: TRBJ2-7
V: TRBV18
size: -
D: -
DNA: TGTGCCAGCTCATTCAGGGAAGAGCAGTACTTC
CDR3: CASSFREEQYF

J: TRBJ1-5
V: TRBV30
size: -
D: -
DNA: TGTGCCTGGAGTTCAAGTGGGACCCTCGCCGGGAGAGGGTCCCAGCATTTT
CDR3: CAWSSSGTLAGRGSQHF

J: TRBJ1-2
V: TRBV13
size: -
D: TRBD1
DNA: TGTGCCAGCAGGGGACAGGGGGATCGAAACTGGTATGGCTACACCTTC
CDR3: CASRGQGDRNWYGYTF

J: TRBJ2-7
V: TRBV30
size: -
D: -
DNA: TGTGCCTGTACCCAGGGAAGCTCCTACGAGCAGTACTTC
CDR3: CACTQGSSYEQYF

J: TRBJ2-1
V: TRBV2
size: -
D: TRBD2
DNA: TGTGCCAGCAGTCCTGGACTAGCGGGAGGGCCCGCGAGCTCCTACAATGAGCAGTTCTTC
CDR3: CASSPGLAGGPASSYNEQFF